This T cell receptor (beta chain) was recorded in a study of blood T cell repertoires in COVID-19. Across the study: Collection of acute and convalescent COVID-19 samples took place in the United States, Italy and Spain. Sample material is recorded as cDNA or gDNA derived from T cells, B-cell-depleted T cells, or PBMCs.

This clone was counted once. The data were produced by immunoSEQ multiplex PCR, yet TCRdb's version contains in-frame clones alone and is incomplete. The sample yields more than 300,000 clones, more than 70% seen once. The CDR3 contains 14 residues. Trimming cost V 2 bases and J 4 bases, with 10 bases left between them. Germline values: CDR1 LGHDT, CDR2 YNNKEL (reference sequence). The sequencing sample was made of peripheral blood. J is TRBJ2-3 and V is TRBV3-1 (or the pseudogene TRBV3-2); no definite D call. The source of this sequence is a woman in her 30s with COVID-19, enrolled during active disease. The CDR3 DNA reads TGTGCCAGCAGCCAATCTGCGGCGCCAGATACGCAGTATTTT. Its protein is CASSQSAAPDTQYF.